This T cell receptor (beta chain) appears in the sequencing data of a study of OX40 agonist ivuxolimab in advanced cancers. In the study overall: Patients received intravenous ivuxolimab every 2 weeks at 0.01 to 10 mg/kg. Study-wide points: Low normalized T-cell clonal expansion also characterized some of the nonresponders. Mean expanded clone counts were higher in CD8+ than CD4+ T cells.

The CDR3 is 16 residues long. Germline loops: CDR1 SEHNR, CDR2 FQNEAQ (reference sequence). Trimming removed 5 bases from V and 2 bases from J, with 18 bases in between. Libraries were prepared by immunoSEQ multiplex PCR; TCRdb keeps only in-frame clonotypes and omits some of them. The table includes about 61,000 clones, 80% to 90% detected once. As regards this clone: Its antigen remains unknown.

Blood sampling was done at baseline, cycle 4 day 1, and cycle 7 day 1. The chain couples TRBV7-9 to TRBJ2-5, with a weak D call TRBD1 (6 bases). The sample here was CD4+ or CD8+ T cells sorted from blood, taken in a trial of the OX40 agonist ivuxolimab. The TCR comes from an adult with an advanced solid tumor such as melanoma, head and neck, liver or kidney cancer. The CDR3 coding sequence is TGTGCCAGCAGCATCGGTGGGACAACTCCACAAGAGACCCAGTACTTC. It encodes CASSIGGTTPQETQYF.